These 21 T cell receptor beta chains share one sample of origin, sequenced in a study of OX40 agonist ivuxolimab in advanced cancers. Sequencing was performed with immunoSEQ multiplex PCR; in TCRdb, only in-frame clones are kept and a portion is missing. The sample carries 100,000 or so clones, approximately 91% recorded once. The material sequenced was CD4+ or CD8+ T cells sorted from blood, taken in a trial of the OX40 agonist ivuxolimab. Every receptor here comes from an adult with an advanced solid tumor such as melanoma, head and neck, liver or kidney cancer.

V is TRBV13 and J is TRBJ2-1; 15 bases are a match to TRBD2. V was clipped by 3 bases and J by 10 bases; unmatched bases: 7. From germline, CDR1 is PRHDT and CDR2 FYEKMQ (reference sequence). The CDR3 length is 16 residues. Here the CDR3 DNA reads TGTGCCAGCAGCTTGGGGGGGACTAGCGGGAGGAGGGAGCAGTTCTTC. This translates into CASSLGGTSGRREQFF.

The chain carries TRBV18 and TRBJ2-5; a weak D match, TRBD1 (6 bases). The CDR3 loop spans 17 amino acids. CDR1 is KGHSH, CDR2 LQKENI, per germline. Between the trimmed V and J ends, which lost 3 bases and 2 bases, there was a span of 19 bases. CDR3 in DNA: TGTGCCAGCTCACCGGGACATACACCTAAGGGGCAAGAGACCCAGTACTTC. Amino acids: CASSPGHTPKGQETQYF. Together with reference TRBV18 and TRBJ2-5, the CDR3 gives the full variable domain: NAGVMQNPRHLVRRRGQEARLRCSPMKGHSHVYWYRQLPEEGLKFMVYLQKENIIDESGMPKERFSAEFPKEGPSILRIQQVVRGDSAAYFCASSPGHTPKGQETQYFGPGTRLLVL.

CDR3 DNA: TGTGCCAGCATCGATCGAGGGGGCCCTCCGCCTGAAGCTTTCTTT. Amino acid sequence: CASIDRGGPPPEAFF. The chain recombines TRBV28 with TRBJ1-1, with 7 bases fitting TRBD1. The CDR3 extends over 15 amino acids. Per germline, CDR1 MDHEN and CDR2 SYDVKM. Trimming took 7 bases from V and 6 from J; bases not matched to a gene: 14. Full variable domain (rest looked up from reference TRBV28 and TRBJ1-1): DVKVTQSSRYLVKRTGEKVFLECVQDMDHENMFWYRQDPGLGLRLIYFSYDVKMKEKGDIPEGYSVSREKKERFSLILESASTNQTSMYLCASIDRGGPPPEAFFGQGTRLTVV.

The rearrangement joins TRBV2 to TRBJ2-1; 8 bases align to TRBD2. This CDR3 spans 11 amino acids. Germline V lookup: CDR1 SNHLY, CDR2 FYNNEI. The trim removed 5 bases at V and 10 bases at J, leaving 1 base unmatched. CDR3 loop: CASSRLAEQFF. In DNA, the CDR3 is TGTGCCAGCAGTCGACTAGCGGAGCAGTTCTTC.

CDR3 loop: CASSPGGGAYGYTF. The DNA of the CDR3 is TGCGCCAGCAGCCCGGGCGGAGGAGCTTATGGCTACACCTTC. V gene TRBV5-1 combines with J gene TRBJ1-2, with D unresolved. CDR3 length: 14 residues. The germline gives CDR1 SGHRS, CDR2 YFSETQ. The V end was cut by 4 bases, the J end by 5 bases, with 15 bases between.

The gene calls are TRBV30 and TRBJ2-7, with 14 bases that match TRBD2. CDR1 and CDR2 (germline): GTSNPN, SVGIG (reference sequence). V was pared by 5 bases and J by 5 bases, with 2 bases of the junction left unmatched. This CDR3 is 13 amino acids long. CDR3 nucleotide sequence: TGTGCCTGGGGACTAGCGGGAGGAGACGAGCAGTACGTC. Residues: CAWGLAGGDEQYV.

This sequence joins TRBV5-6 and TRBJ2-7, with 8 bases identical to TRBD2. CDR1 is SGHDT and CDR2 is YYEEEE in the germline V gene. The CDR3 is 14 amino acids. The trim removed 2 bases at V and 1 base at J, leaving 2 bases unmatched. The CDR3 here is CASSFTSGSYEQYV. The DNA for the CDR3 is TGTGCCAGCAGCTTCACTAGCGGATCCTACGAGCAGTACGTC.

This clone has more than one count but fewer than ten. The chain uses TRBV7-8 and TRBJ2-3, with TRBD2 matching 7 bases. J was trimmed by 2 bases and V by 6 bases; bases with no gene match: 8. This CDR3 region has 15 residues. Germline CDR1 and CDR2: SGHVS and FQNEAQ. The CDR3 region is CASRLKRGFTDTQYF. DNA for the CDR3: TGTGCCAGCAGACTTAAGCGGGGATTCACAGATACGCAGTATTTT.

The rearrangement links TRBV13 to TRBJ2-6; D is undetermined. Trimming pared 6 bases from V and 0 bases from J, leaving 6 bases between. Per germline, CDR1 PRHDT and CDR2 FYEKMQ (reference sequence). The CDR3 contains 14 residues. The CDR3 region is CASRGSSGANVLTF. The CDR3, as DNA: TGTGCCAGCAGGGGGTCCTCTGGGGCCAACGTCCTGACTTTC.

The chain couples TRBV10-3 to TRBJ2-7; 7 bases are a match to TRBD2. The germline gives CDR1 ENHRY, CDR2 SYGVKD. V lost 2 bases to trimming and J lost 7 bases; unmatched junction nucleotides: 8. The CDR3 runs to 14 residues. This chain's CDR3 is CAISEGGLAEEQYF. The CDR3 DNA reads TGTGCCATCAGTGAGGGGGGTCTAGCGGAAGAGCAGTACTTC.

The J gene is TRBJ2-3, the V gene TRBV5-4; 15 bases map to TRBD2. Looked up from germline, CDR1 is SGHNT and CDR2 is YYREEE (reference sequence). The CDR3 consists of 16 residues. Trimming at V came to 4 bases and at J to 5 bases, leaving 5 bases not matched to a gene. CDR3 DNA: TGTGCCAGCAGCCCCGGACTAGCGGGAGGGGAAGATACGCAGTATTTT. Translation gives CASSPGLAGGEDTQYF.

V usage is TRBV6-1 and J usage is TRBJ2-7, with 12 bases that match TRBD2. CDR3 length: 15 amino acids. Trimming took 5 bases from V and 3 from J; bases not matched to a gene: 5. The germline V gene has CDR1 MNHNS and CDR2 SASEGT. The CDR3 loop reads CASSKLTSGSYEQYV. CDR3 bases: TGTGCCAGCAGTAAACTGACTAGCGGGAGCTACGAGCAGTACGTC.

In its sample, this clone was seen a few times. This CDR3 reads CASSPGEGPDTQYF. DNA for the CDR3: TGTGCCAGCAGCCCGGGCGAAGGGCCAGATACGCAGTATTTT. This rearrangement joins TRBV7-2 to TRBJ2-3; D is unclear. V lost 5 bases and J lost 4, with 13 bases in between. The CDR3 sequence is 14 residues long. The germline gives CDR1 SGHTA, CDR2 FQGNSA. The full variable domain, rest sourced from reference TRBV7-2 and TRBJ2-3, is GAGVSQSPSNKVTEKGKDVELRCDPISGHTALYWYRQSLGQGLEFLIYFQGNSAPDKSGLPSDRFSAERTGGSVSTLTIQRTQQEDSAVYLCASSPGEGPDTQYFGPGTRLTVL.

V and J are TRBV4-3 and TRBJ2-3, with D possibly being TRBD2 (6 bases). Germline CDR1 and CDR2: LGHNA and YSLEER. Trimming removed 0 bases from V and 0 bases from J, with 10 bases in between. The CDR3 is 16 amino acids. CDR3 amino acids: CASSQDSGSSTDTQYF. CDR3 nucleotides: TGCGCCAGCAGCCAAGATAGCGGTTCTAGCACAGATACGCAGTATTTT.

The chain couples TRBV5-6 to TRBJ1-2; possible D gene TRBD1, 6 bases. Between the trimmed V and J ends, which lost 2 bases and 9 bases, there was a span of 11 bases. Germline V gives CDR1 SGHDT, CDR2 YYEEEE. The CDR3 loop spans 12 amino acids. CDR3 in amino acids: CASSFPGESYTF. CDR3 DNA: TGTGCCAGCAGCTTCCCAGGGGAGAGCTACACCTTC.

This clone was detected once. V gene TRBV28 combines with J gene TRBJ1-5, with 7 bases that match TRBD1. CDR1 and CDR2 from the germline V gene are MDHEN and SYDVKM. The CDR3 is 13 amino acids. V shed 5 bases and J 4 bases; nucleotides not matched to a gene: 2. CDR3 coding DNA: TGTGCCAGCAGTACCAGGGGGAATCAGCCCCAGCATTTT. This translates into CASSTRGNQPQHF.

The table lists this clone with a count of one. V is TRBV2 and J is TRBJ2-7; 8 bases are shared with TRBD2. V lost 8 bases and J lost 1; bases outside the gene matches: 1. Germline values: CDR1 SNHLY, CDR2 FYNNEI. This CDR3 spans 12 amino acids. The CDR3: CASRGGSYEQYV. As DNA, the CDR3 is TGTGCCAGCCGGGGGGGATCCTACGAGCAGTACGTC.

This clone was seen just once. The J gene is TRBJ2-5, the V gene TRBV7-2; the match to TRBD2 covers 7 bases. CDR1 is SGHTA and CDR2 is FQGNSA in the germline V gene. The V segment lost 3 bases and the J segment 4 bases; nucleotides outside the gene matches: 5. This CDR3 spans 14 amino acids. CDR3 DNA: TGTGCCAGCAGCTTTGGTCGGGAGGCAGAGACCCAGTACTTC. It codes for CASSFGREAETQYF.

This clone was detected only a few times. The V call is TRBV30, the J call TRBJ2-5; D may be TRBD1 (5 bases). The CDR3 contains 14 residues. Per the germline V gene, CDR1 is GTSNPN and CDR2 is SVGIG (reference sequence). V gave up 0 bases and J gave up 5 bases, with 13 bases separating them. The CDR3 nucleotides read TGTGCCTGGAGTGTAGAAAGGGGTCGGGAGACCCAGTACTTC. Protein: CAWSVERGRETQYF.

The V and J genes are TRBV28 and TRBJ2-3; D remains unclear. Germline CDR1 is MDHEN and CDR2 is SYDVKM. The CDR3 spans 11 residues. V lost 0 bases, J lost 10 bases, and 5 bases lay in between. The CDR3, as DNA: TGTGCCAGCAGTTTATGGGACGCGCAGTATTTT. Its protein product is CASSLWDAQYF.

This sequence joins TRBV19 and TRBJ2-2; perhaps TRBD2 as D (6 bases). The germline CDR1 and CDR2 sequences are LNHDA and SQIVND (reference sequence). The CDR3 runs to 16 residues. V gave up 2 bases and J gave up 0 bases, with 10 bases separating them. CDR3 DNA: TGTGCCAGTAGTATAAGGGCTAGCGCGAACACCGGGGAGCTGTTTTTT. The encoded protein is CASSIRASANTGELFF.